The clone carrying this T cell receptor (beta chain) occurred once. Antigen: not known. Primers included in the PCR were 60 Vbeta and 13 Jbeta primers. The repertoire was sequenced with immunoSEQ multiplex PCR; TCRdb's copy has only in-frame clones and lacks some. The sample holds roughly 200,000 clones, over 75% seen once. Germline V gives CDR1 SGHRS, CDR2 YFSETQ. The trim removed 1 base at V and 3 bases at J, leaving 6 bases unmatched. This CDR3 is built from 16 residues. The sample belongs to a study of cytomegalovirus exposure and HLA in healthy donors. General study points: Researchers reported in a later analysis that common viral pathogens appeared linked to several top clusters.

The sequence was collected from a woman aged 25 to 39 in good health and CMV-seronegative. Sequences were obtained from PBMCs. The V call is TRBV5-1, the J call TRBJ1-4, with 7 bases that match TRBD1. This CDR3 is CASSLPGGISNEKLFF. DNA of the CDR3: TGCGCCAGCAGCTTGCCAGGGGGAATCTCTAATGAAAAACTGTTTTTT.